This TCR beta chain was sequenced during a study of blood T cell repertoires in COVID-19. CDR3 length: 13 amino acids. The V gene's germline CDR1 is GTSNPN and CDR2 SVGIG (reference sequence). V lost 1 base and J lost 7, with 11 bases in between. Some clones are missing from TCRdb's copy, which holds only in-frame ones; the method was immunoSEQ multiplex PCR. The sample yields 250,000 to 350,000 clones, 90% seen once. Sequencing was done on a sample of PBMCs or T cells enriched from blood (not recorded which). The source of this sequence is a young woman with acute COVID-19. V and J are TRBV30 and TRBJ1-5; D not certain. The CDR3 loop is CAWSEAGGQPQHF. The CDR3, as DNA: TGTGCCTGGAGTGAGGCAGGTGGGCAGCCCCAGCATTTT.